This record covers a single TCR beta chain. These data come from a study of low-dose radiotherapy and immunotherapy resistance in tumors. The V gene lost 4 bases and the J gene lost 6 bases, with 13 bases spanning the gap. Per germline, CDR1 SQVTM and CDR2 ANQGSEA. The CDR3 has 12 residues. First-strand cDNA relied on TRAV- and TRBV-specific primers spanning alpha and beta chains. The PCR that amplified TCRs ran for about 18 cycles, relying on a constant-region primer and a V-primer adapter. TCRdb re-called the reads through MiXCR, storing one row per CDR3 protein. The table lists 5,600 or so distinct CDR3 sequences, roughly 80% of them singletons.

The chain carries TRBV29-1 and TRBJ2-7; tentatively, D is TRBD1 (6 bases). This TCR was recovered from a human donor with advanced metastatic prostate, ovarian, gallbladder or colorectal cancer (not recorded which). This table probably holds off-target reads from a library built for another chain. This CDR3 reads CSVGGRGREQYF. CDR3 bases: TGCAGCGTTGGAGGCAGGGGTCGCGAGCAGTACTTC.